This is a list of T cell receptor beta chains from one sample in a study of cytomegalovirus exposure and HLA in healthy donors. Assay used: immunoSEQ multiplex PCR; TCRdb lists only in-frame clones, some missing. Altogether 100,000 to 150,000 clones are present, 75% to 85% being singletons, with the ten largest covering about 8.9%. The specimen sequenced was PBMCs. The receptors derive from a man aged 25-45 years in good health and CMV-seropositive. The CDR3 runs from the conserved cysteine through the conserved F or W. The D gene is left open where the match is weak. Some rows mark clone size as missing; the rest say once, few, many or name a class of expanded clone.

d_call	cdr3_length	j_call	v_call	clone_size	cdr3_aa	cdr3_nt
NA	11	TRBJ2-3	TRBV20-1	NA	CSARGGGRQYF	TGCAGTGCTAGAGGGGGGGGCCGTCAGTATTTT
NA	18	TRBJ1-1	TRBV11-2	NA	CASSPRTAGDKMNTEAFF	TGTGCCAGCAGCCCCCGCACGGCAGGGGATAAGATGAACACTGAAGCTTTCTTT
NA	14	TRBJ1-1	TRBV6-5	NA	CASSYSFWTVIAFF	TGTGCCAGCAGTTACTCTTTTTGGACAGTGATAGCTTTCTTT
NA	15	TRBJ2-7	TRBV25-1	NA	CASSAPGRGGSEQYF	TGTGCCAGCAGTGCGCCGGGACGCGGAGGGTCCGAGCAGTACTTC
TRBD1	13	TRBJ1-1	TRBV4-1	few	CASGTGMNTEAFF	TGCGCCTCGGGGACAGGGATGAACACTGAAGCTTTCTTT
NA	17	TRBJ1-1	TRBV4-2	NA	CASSQVLADVMNTEAFF	TGTGCCAGCAGCCAAGTCTTGGCAGATGTTATGAACACTGAAGCTTTCTTT
TRBD2	15	TRBJ2-2	TRBV10-2	few	CASSEAGEGTGELFF	TGCGCCAGCAGTGAAGCGGGGGAGGGGACCGGGGAGCTGTTTTTT
NA	15	TRBJ1-1	TRBV9	NA	CASSVGWGRNTEAFF	TGTGCCAGCAGCGTAGGGTGGGGGCGAAACACTGAAGCTTTCTTT
NA	10	TRBJ1-1	TRBV30	NA	CAWMFNEAFF	TGTGCCTGGATGTTCAATGAAGCTTTCTTT
NA	13	TRBJ1-1	TRBV9	NA	CASSVQWNTEAFF	TGTGCCAGCAGCGTACAGTGGAACACTGAAGCTTTCTTT
NA	13	TRBJ1-1	TRBV6-6	NA	CASSPQGSTEAFF	TGTGCCAGCAGCCCACAGGGATCCACTGAAGCTTTCTTT
NA	15	TRBJ2-3	TRBV2	NA	CASRDGVGGPDTQYF	TGTGCCAGCAGGGATGGAGTGGGGGGTCCAGATACGCAGTATTTT
NA	15	TRBJ2-2	TRBV15	once	CATSLQVQLTGELFF	TGTGCCACCAGCCTACAGGTCCAGCTAACAGGGGAGCTGTTTTTT
TRBD2	15	TRBJ2-1	TRBV6-5	NA	CASSLTSGGLNEQFF	TGTGCCAGCAGTCTGACTAGCGGGGGGCTTAATGAGCAGTTCTTC
NA	17	TRBJ1-2	TRBV27	NA	CASSLSSRRSKGYGYTF	TGTGCCAGCAGTTTATCATCCCGGAGATCCAAAGGCTATGGCTACACCTTC
NA	13	TRBJ2-7	TRBV2	NA	CASMFASSYEQYF	TGTGCCAGCATGTTCGCGAGCTCCTACGAGCAGTACTTC
TRBD2	16	TRBJ2-3	TRBV2	NA	CASSEPPSGGAFAQYF	TGTGCCAGCAGTGAACCCCCTAGCGGGGGGGCCTTCGCGCAGTATTTT
TRBD2	18	TRBJ2-5	TRBV11-2	NA	CASSLGGLAGGLRETQYF	TGTGCCAGCAGCTTAGGGGGACTAGCGGGGGGGCTTAGAGAGACCCAGTACTTC
NA	13	TRBJ1-1	TRBV7-2	NA	CASSLLGNTEAFF	TGTGCCAGCAGCTTATTGGGCAACACTGAAGCTTTCTTT
NA	17	TRBJ2-7	TRBV18	NA	CASSPPGVWDNSYEQYF	TGTGCCAGCTCACCACCGGGGGTTTGGGACAATTCCTACGAGCAGTACTTC
TRBD1	16	TRBJ2-7	TRBV18	NA	CASSLFPGQGAYEQYF	TGTGCCAGCTCACTTTTTCCGGGGCAGGGGGCCTACGAGCAGTACTTC
TRBD1	17	TRBJ2-7	TRBV5-1	NA	CASSLPATGGWSYEQYF	TGCGCCAGCAGCTTGCCCGCGACAGGGGGATGGTCCTACGAGCAGTACTTC
NA	12	TRBJ1-4	TRBV15	NA	CATGRENEKLFF	TGTGCCACCGGGAGGGAGAATGAAAAACTGTTTTTT
TRBD1	15	TRBJ1-2	TRBV6-1	NA	CASSPSGTVSYGYTF	TGTGCCAGCAGTCCCTCGGGGACAGTGTCCTATGGCTACACCTTC
NA	13	TRBJ1-1	TRBV6-5	NA	CASTDTGNTEAFF	TGTGCCAGCACGGACACTGGGAACACTGAAGCTTTCTTT
NA	19	TRBJ1-2	TRBV27	NA	CASSLKGGGSDSIQWGYTF	TGTGCCAGCAGTCTAAAGGGCGGGGGGTCAGATTCTATCCAGTGGGGCTACACCTTC
NA	15	TRBJ1-6	TRBV7-6	NA	CASSPPQGMNSPLHF	TGTGCCAGCAGCCCTCCACAGGGCATGAATTCACCCCTCCACTTT
NA	15	TRBJ1-4	TRBV29-1	NA	CSVEDGQGSNEKLFF	TGCAGCGTTGAAGATGGGCAGGGTTCTAATGAAAAACTGTTTTTT
NA	15	TRBJ2-5	TRBV10-3	once	CAISAFGGVGETQYF	TGTGCCATCAGTGCGTTTGGGGGCGTAGGGGAGACCCAGTACTTC
TRBD1	18	TRBJ1-1	TRBV5-1	NA	CASSPGQGINSLNTEAFF	TGCGCCAGCAGCCCCGGACAGGGCATTAATTCTCTGAACACTGAAGCTTTCTTT
NA	15	TRBJ1-5	TRBV19	NA	CASSIFGRSNQPQHF	TGTGCCAGTAGTATCTTCGGCAGGAGCAATCAGCCCCAGCATTTT
NA	16	TRBJ1-1	TRBV7-3	NA	CASSLNGKLMNTEAFF	TGTGCCAGCAGCTTAAACGGAAAACTAATGAACACTGAAGCTTTCTTT
NA	15	TRBJ2-7	TRBV10-3	NA	CAISPEAGAAYEQYF	TGTGCCATTTCCCCTGAGGCAGGGGCGGCCTACGAGCAGTACTTC
NA	10	TRBJ1-2	TRBV2	NA	CASSGGVITF	TGTGCCAGCAGTGGGGGGGTTATCACCTTC
NA	12	TRBJ2-1	TRBV6-6	NA	CASTPFGNEQFF	TGTGCCAGCACCCCATTCGGCAATGAGCAGTTCTTC
TRBD1	14	TRBJ2-5	TRBV27	NA	CASSLKGQEETQYF	TGTGCCAGCAGTTTGAAGGGACAGGAGGAGACCCAGTACTTC
NA	13	TRBJ1-1	TRBV4-1	NA	CASSRGAGTEAFF	TGCGCCAGCAGCCGCGGGGCGGGCACTGAAGCTTTCTTT
NA	14	TRBJ1-2	TRBV4-1	NA	CASSQGGGNYGYTF	TGCGCCAGCAGCCAAGGCGGAGGGAACTATGGCTACACCTTC
TRBD1	13	TRBJ1-1	TRBV7-2	NA	CASSLWTGGEAFF	TGTGCCAGCAGCTTATGGACAGGGGGGGAAGCTTTCTTT
NA	12	TRBJ2-7	TRBV10-3	NA	CAISEGPYEQYF	TGTGCCATCAGTGAGGGGCCTTACGAGCAGTACTTC
TRBD2	19	TRBJ2-5	TRBV4-1	NA	CASSTGTSGGRVDGETQYF	TGCGCCAGCAGCACAGGGACTAGCGGGGGGAGAGTGGATGGGGAGACCCAGTACTTC
NA	15	TRBJ1-5	TRBV7-8	NA	CASSYSGGSGQPQHF	TGTGCCAGCAGTTATAGCGGGGGATCGGGTCAGCCCCAGCATTTT
TRBD2	16	TRBJ2-1	TRBV4-1	NA	CASSQQEAGGDNEQFF	TGCGCCAGCAGCCAGCAAGAGGCGGGGGGGGACAATGAGCAGTTCTTC
TRBD1	17	TRBJ1-2	TRBV10-3	NA	CAISESRDRGLLYGYTF	TGTGCCATCAGTGAGTCCCGGGACAGGGGGCTTCTCTATGGCTACACCTTC
NA	15	TRBJ1-1	TRBV5-1	NA	CASSLTGQANTEAFF	TGCGCCAGCAGCTTGACAGGGCAGGCGAACACTGAAGCTTTCTTT
NA	14	TRBJ1-2	TRBV9	NA	CASSRKTGDYGYTF	TGTGCCAGCAGCAGAAAGACAGGAGACTATGGCTACACCTTC
NA	11	TRBJ1-2	TRBV6-1	once	CASRQNYGYTF	TGTGCCAGCAGACAGAACTATGGCTACACCTTC
TRBD1	14	TRBJ1-3	TRBV5-6	NA	CASSLEGARNTIYF	TGTGCCAGCAGCCTGGAGGGGGCTAGAAACACCATATATTTT
NA	15	TRBJ2-5	TRBV2	once	CASKASLRGSETQYF	TGTGCCAGCAAGGCTAGCTTAAGAGGATCGGAGACCCAGTACTTC
TRBD1	14	TRBJ1-1	TRBV6-5	NA	CASRKQGMNTEAFF	TGTGCCAGCAGAAAACAGGGGATGAACACTGAAGCTTTCTTT
NA	15	TRBJ2-1	TRBV6-6	NA	CASRPQTILGHEQFF	TGTGCCAGCAGACCCCAGACTATCCTTGGCCATGAGCAGTTCTTC
TRBD1	15	TRBJ2-1	TRBV7-2	NA	CASSLTGGGANEQFF	TGTGCCAGCAGCCTAACAGGGGGCGGTGCGAATGAGCAGTTCTTC